Listed below are T cell receptor beta chains from one sample, sequenced in a study of blood T cells in healthy people across ages. TCRdb re-derived calls from the 5' RACE reads in MiXCR, one entry per CDR3 protein. The sample holds 870,000 or so distinct CDR3 sequences, around 30% seen once. The sequenced material came from blood. These receptors came from an elderly woman in good health. Both conserved end residues are part of each CDR3. D genes are given only for firm matches. Not all rows give a size; the values are once, few, many and, for expanded clones, a class.

D gene: -
J gene: TRBJ1-5
clone size: -
V gene: TRBV20-1
CDR3 protein: CSASSGTKNSNQPQHF
CDR3 DNA: TGCAGTGCCTCTTCCGGGACAAAGAATAGCAATCAGCCCCAGCATTTT

D gene: -
J gene: TRBJ2-5
clone size: -
V gene: TRBV6-1
CDR3 protein: CASSRPPQETQYF
CDR3 DNA: TGTGCCAGCAGCCGACCCCCCCAAGAGACCCAGTACTTC

D gene: TRBD1
J gene: TRBJ2-3
clone size: -
V gene: TRBV24-1
CDR3 protein: CATSETGTGGLDTQYF
CDR3 DNA: TGTGCCACCAGTGAGACCGGGACAGGGGGCTTAGATACGCAGTATTTT

D gene: -
J gene: TRBJ2-6
clone size: many
V gene: TRBV4-1
CDR3 protein: CASSQDGGADNVLTF
CDR3 DNA: TGCGCCAGCAGCCAAGATGGTGGGGCGGACAACGTCCTGACTTTC

D gene: TRBD2
J gene: TRBJ2-7
clone size: many
V gene: TRBV6-2/TRBV6-3
CDR3 protein: CASRLLAGAYEQYF
CDR3 DNA: TGTGCCAGCAGACTATTAGCGGGGGCCTACGAGCAGTACTTC

D gene: TRBD1
J gene: TRBJ2-7
clone size: -
V gene: TRBV19
CDR3 protein: CASSQGAAYEQYF
CDR3 DNA: TGTGCCAGTAGTCAGGGGGCAGCCTACGAGCAGTACTTC

D gene: -
J gene: TRBJ2-3
clone size: many
V gene: TRBV6-1
CDR3 protein: CASSDMMRITDTQYF
CDR3 DNA: TGTGCCAGCAGTGATATGATGAGGATTACAGATACGCAGTATTTT

D gene: -
J gene: TRBJ1-1
clone size: -
V gene: TRBV29-1
CDR3 protein: CSVYSSGSRAFF
CDR3 DNA: TGCAGTGTCTATAGTTCAGGATCTAGAGCTTTCTTT

D gene: -
J gene: TRBJ1-2
clone size: many
V gene: TRBV9
CDR3 protein: CASSVGPLNYGYTF
CDR3 DNA: TGTGCCAGCAGCGTAGGACCGTTAAACTATGGCTACACCTTC

D gene: TRBD1
J gene: TRBJ2-1
clone size: many
V gene: TRBV7-2
CDR3 protein: CASSSWTGPYNEQFF
CDR3 DNA: TGTGCCAGCAGCTCATGGACAGGGCCTTACAATGAGCAGTTCTTC

D gene: -
J gene: TRBJ1-1
clone size: -
V gene: TRBV12-3/TRBV12-4
CDR3 protein: CASSGPLNTEAFF
CDR3 DNA: TGTGCCAGCAGCGGGCCTTTGAACACTGAAGCTTTCTTT

D gene: -
J gene: TRBJ2-3
clone size: few
V gene: TRBV24-1
CDR3 protein: CATSDTRTASLTQYF
CDR3 DNA: TGTGCCACCAGTGACACCAGGACGGCAAGCCTTACGCAGTATTTT

D gene: TRBD1
J gene: TRBJ2-7
clone size: -
V gene: TRBV20-1
CDR3 protein: CSARERDRRYNEQYF
CDR3 DNA: TGCAGTGCTAGAGAGCGGGACAGGAGATACAATGAGCAGTACTTC

D gene: -
J gene: TRBJ2-3
clone size: few
V gene: TRBV6-2/TRBV6-3
CDR3 protein: CASNDLHVTDTQYF
CDR3 DNA: TGTGCCAGCAATGATCTCCACGTCACAGATACGCAGTATTTT

D gene: TRBD1
J gene: TRBJ1-1
clone size: -
V gene: TRBV29-1
CDR3 protein: CSAISTGGIMNTEAFF
CDR3 DNA: TGCAGCGCCATCTCGACAGGGGGGATTATGAACACTGAAGCTTTCTTT

D gene: TRBD1
J gene: TRBJ2-1
clone size: many
V gene: TRBV19
CDR3 protein: CASSPLSGQGYNEQFF
CDR3 DNA: TGTGCCAGTAGCCCATTATCCGGACAGGGCTACAATGAGCAGTTCTTC

D gene: TRBD1
J gene: TRBJ1-6
clone size: -
V gene: TRBV20-1
CDR3 protein: CSARDLGGQMASPLHF
CDR3 DNA: TGCAGTGCTAGAGATCTTGGGGGACAGATGGCTTCACCCCTCCACTTT

D gene: -
J gene: TRBJ2-7
clone size: -
V gene: TRBV10-3
CDR3 protein: CAITPGGTYEQYF
CDR3 DNA: TGTGCCATCACCCCTGGGGGGACCTACGAGCAGTACTTC

D gene: -
J gene: TRBJ2-1
clone size: many
V gene: TRBV11-2
CDR3 protein: CASSLSGYANEQFF
CDR3 DNA: TGTGCCAGCAGCTTGAGTGGGTATGCAAACGAGCAGTTCTTC

D gene: -
J gene: TRBJ2-4
clone size: -
V gene: TRBV7-2
CDR3 protein: CASSPGGPAKNIQYF
CDR3 DNA: TGTGCCAGCAGCCCGGGGGGCCCGGCCAAAAACATTCAGTACTTC

D gene: TRBD1
J gene: TRBJ1-6
clone size: few
V gene: TRBV30
CDR3 protein: CAWRGTGVSYNSPLHF
CDR3 DNA: TGTGCCTGGAGGGGAACAGGGGTATCCTATAATTCACCCCTCCACTTT

D gene: -
J gene: TRBJ2-3
clone size: -
V gene: TRBV18
CDR3 protein: CASSPTDPVTQYF
CDR3 DNA: TGTGCCAGCTCACCCACAGACCCAGTTACGCAGTATTTT

D gene: -
J gene: TRBJ1-1
clone size: -
V gene: TRBV20-1
CDR3 protein: CSASKKSSEAFF
CDR3 DNA: TGCAGTGCTAGTAAGAAGAGCTCTGAAGCTTTCTTT

D gene: -
J gene: TRBJ2-5
clone size: many
V gene: TRBV7-2
CDR3 protein: CASRGMGAGETQYF
CDR3 DNA: TGTGCCAGCAGGGGGATGGGGGCAGGAGAGACCCAGTACTTC

D gene: -
J gene: TRBJ2-3
clone size: many
V gene: TRBV6-2/TRBV6-3
CDR3 protein: CASSYSKHSTDTQYF
CDR3 DNA: TGTGCCAGCAGTTACTCGAAACACAGCACAGATACGCAGTATTTT

D gene: -
J gene: TRBJ2-1
clone size: -
V gene: TRBV7-2
CDR3 protein: CASSFPGRNEQFF
CDR3 DNA: TGTGCCAGCAGTTTCCCAGGCCGCAATGAGCAGTTCTTC

D gene: TRBD2
J gene: TRBJ2-5
clone size: few
V gene: TRBV14
CDR3 protein: CASSPRGLAGETQYF
CDR3 DNA: TGTGCCAGCAGCCCTCGGGGACTAGCGGGAGAGACCCAGTACTTC

D gene: TRBD2
J gene: TRBJ2-7
clone size: -
V gene: TRBV7-2
CDR3 protein: CASSLARAGGPREQYF
CDR3 DNA: TGTGCCAGCAGCTTAGCGCGGGCGGGGGGGCCCAGGGAGCAGTACTTC

D gene: -
J gene: TRBJ1-5
clone size: many
V gene: TRBV10-1
CDR3 protein: CASSDGTSNQPQHF
CDR3 DNA: TGCGCCAGCAGTGATGGGACTAGCAATCAGCCCCAGCATTTT

D gene: -
J gene: TRBJ2-1
clone size: many
V gene: TRBV6-2/TRBV6-3
CDR3 protein: CASTYFAGTTSNEQFF
CDR3 DNA: TGTGCCAGCACCTATTTTGCCGGGACAACCTCCAATGAGCAGTTCTTC

D gene: TRBD1
J gene: TRBJ1-4
clone size: -
V gene: TRBV12-3/TRBV12-4
CDR3 protein: CASSRQGASEKLFF
CDR3 DNA: TGTGCCAGCAGCCGCCAGGGGGCGAGCGAAAAACTGTTTTTT

D gene: -
J gene: TRBJ1-1
clone size: -
V gene: TRBV5-1
CDR3 protein: CASSLERGLGNTEAFF
CDR3 DNA: TGCGCCAGCAGCTTGGAAAGAGGGCTTGGAAACACTGAAGCTTTCTTT

D gene: TRBD1
J gene: TRBJ2-2
clone size: once
V gene: TRBV3-1
CDR3 protein: CASSPTGATDGGELFF
CDR3 DNA: TGTGCCAGCAGCCCCACAGGGGCCACTGACGGCGGGGAGCTGTTTTTT

D gene: -
J gene: TRBJ2-3
clone size: many
V gene: TRBV10-3
CDR3 protein: CAITGSSTDTQYF
CDR3 DNA: TGTGCCATCACCGGTTCAAGCACAGATACGCAGTATTTT

D gene: -
J gene: TRBJ2-5
clone size: many
V gene: TRBV20-1
CDR3 protein: CSAAAMGGQETQYF
CDR3 DNA: TGCAGTGCGGCCGCTATGGGGGGCCAAGAGACCCAGTACTTC

D gene: -
J gene: TRBJ2-5
clone size: many
V gene: TRBV24-1
CDR3 protein: CATSEGYETQYF
CDR3 DNA: TGTGCCACCAGTGAGGGATACGAGACCCAGTACTTC

D gene: -
J gene: TRBJ2-7
clone size: many
V gene: TRBV20-1
CDR3 protein: CSARESAGPYEQYF
CDR3 DNA: TGCAGTGCTAGAGAATCGGCAGGGCCCTACGAGCAGTACTTC

D gene: TRBD1
J gene: TRBJ2-7
clone size: many
V gene: TRBV20-1
CDR3 protein: CSARDWVRGQYEQYF
CDR3 DNA: TGCAGTGCTAGAGATTGGGTCAGGGGGCAGTACGAGCAGTACTTC

D gene: -
J gene: TRBJ1-1
clone size: few
V gene: TRBV2
CDR3 protein: CASNSQGLNTEAFF
CDR3 DNA: TGTGCCAGCAATTCACAGGGACTGAACACTGAAGCTTTCTTT

D gene: -
J gene: TRBJ2-5
clone size: many
V gene: TRBV2
CDR3 protein: CASSAGLMETQYF
CDR3 DNA: TGTGCCAGCAGTGCAGGCTTAATGGAGACCCAGTACTTC

D gene: -
J gene: TRBJ1-4
clone size: few
V gene: TRBV6-5
CDR3 protein: CASSYGGLGNEKLFF
CDR3 DNA: TGTGCCAGCAGTTACGGGGGGCTGGGGAATGAAAAACTGTTTTTT

D gene: TRBD1
J gene: TRBJ2-3
clone size: few
V gene: TRBV6-1
CDR3 protein: CASIPRDRGTDTQYF
CDR3 DNA: TGTGCCAGCATACCCCGGGACAGGGGGACGGATACGCAGTATTTT

D gene: -
J gene: TRBJ2-5
clone size: -
V gene: TRBV7-2
CDR3 protein: CASSSTPDSWETQYF
CDR3 DNA: TGTGCCAGCAGCTCCACCCCGGACTCGTGGGAGACCCAGTACTTC

D gene: -
J gene: TRBJ1-5
clone size: many
V gene: TRBV2
CDR3 protein: CASSPQGVSNQPQHF
CDR3 DNA: TGTGCCAGCAGTCCACAGGGCGTAAGCAATCAGCCCCAGCATTTT

D gene: -
J gene: TRBJ2-7
clone size: -
V gene: TRBV29-1
CDR3 protein: CSVERPGQNYEQYF
CDR3 DNA: TGCAGCGTTGAGCGTCCAGGACAGAACTACGAGCAGTACTTC

D gene: -
J gene: TRBJ2-1
clone size: -
V gene: TRBV20-1
CDR3 protein: CSARGTVDNEQFF
CDR3 DNA: TGCAGTGCTAGAGGTACGGTGGACAATGAGCAGTTCTTC

D gene: TRBD2
J gene: TRBJ2-3
clone size: -
V gene: TRBV4-3
CDR3 protein: CASNQERAGGPGTQYF
CDR3 DNA: TGCGCCAGCAACCAAGAAAGAGCGGGGGGGCCAGGTACGCAGTATTTT

D gene: TRBD1
J gene: TRBJ1-5
clone size: many
V gene: TRBV7-9
CDR3 protein: CASSLGQGASNQPQHF
CDR3 DNA: TGTGCCAGCAGCTTAGGACAGGGGGCAAGCAATCAGCCCCAGCATTTT

D gene: -
J gene: TRBJ1-2
clone size: many
V gene: TRBV27
CDR3 protein: CASSFGQNYGYTF
CDR3 DNA: TGTGCCAGCAGTTTCGGACAGAATTATGGCTACACCTTC

D gene: -
J gene: TRBJ2-3
clone size: many
V gene: TRBV24-1
CDR3 protein: CATSDPDTQYF
CDR3 DNA: TGTGCCACCAGTGACCCAGATACGCAGTATTTT

D gene: -
J gene: TRBJ2-5
clone size: many
V gene: TRBV6-5
CDR3 protein: CASTSRLGGETQYF
CDR3 DNA: TGTGCCAGCACTTCCCGGTTAGGCGGGGAGACCCAGTACTTC

D gene: TRBD2
J gene: TRBJ2-3
clone size: -
V gene: TRBV7-3
CDR3 protein: CASSLSPGLASDTQYF
CDR3 DNA: TGTGCCAGCAGCCTTTCTCCGGGACTAGCGTCAGATACGCAGTATTTT

D gene: -
J gene: TRBJ2-3
clone size: many
V gene: TRBV11-1
CDR3 protein: CASSDLGSFRGTDTQYF
CDR3 DNA: TGTGCCAGCAGCGATCTGGGATCTTTCCGGGGCACAGATACGCAGTATTTT

D gene: -
J gene: TRBJ2-7
clone size: -
V gene: TRBV20-1
CDR3 protein: CSARVRRPGKGALYGQYF
CDR3 DNA: TGCAGTGCTAGGGTTAGAAGACCAGGGAAAGGGGCGCTATACGGGCAGTACTTC

D gene: -
J gene: TRBJ2-5
clone size: -
V gene: TRBV7-2
CDR3 protein: CASSWRNGTDGETQYF
CDR3 DNA: TGTGCCAGCAGCTGGAGGAACGGGACGGATGGAGAGACCCAGTACTTC

D gene: -
J gene: TRBJ1-6
clone size: -
V gene: TRBV6-4
CDR3 protein: CASSKEENSPLHF
CDR3 DNA: TGTGCCAGCAGTAAGGAGGAGAATTCACCCCTCCACTTT

D gene: -
J gene: TRBJ1-1
clone size: -
V gene: TRBV6-5
CDR3 protein: CASKTSMNTEAFF
CDR3 DNA: TGTGCCAGCAAAACATCGATGAACACTGAAGCTTTCTTT

D gene: -
J gene: TRBJ1-6
clone size: -
V gene: TRBV10-3
CDR3 protein: CAISERSGQNSSLHF
CDR3 DNA: TGTGCCATCAGTGAAAGATCAGGACAAAATTCATCCCTCCACTTT

D gene: TRBD1
J gene: TRBJ2-3
clone size: -
V gene: TRBV30
CDR3 protein: CAWDTGGETDTQYF
CDR3 DNA: TGTGCCTGGGATACAGGGGGCGAAACAGATACGCAGTATTTT